The 19 T cell receptor beta chains reported below all come from one sample, sequenced in a study of T cells after yellow fever vaccination. TCRdb itself ran the 5' RACE reads through MiXCR, one entry per CDR3 protein. The data hold about 320,000 distinct CDR3 sequences, with approximately 4.3% observed a single time. Sequences were derived from PBMCs, sampled 15 days after the yellow fever booster vaccination. The receptors shown here come from a man younger than 35 who received the YFV17D yellow fever vaccine.

The chain employs TRBV12-3 or TRBV12-4 and TRBJ2-5, with D possibly TRBD2 on 7 matching bases. Trimming removed 6 bases from V and 4 bases from J, with 21 bases in between. The CDR3 length is 16 residues. The CDR3 region is CASSLLLQGGGETQYF. The CDR3, as DNA: TGTGCCAGCAGCTTATTACTACAGGGAGGGGGAGAGACCCAGTACTTC.

Ten or more counts support this clonotype. V gene TRBV19 combines with J gene TRBJ1-2, with D maybe TRBD1 (5 bases). Trimming removed 5 bases from V and 7 bases from J, with 11 bases in between. Germline V gene lookup returns CDR1 LNHDA and CDR2 SQIVND (reference sequence). The CDR3 sequence is 12 residues long. CDR3 amino acids: CASSQRGAGYTF. CDR3 DNA: TGTGCCAGTAGTCAACGAGGGGCTGGCTACACCTTC. The full variable domain, completed using reference TRBV19 and TRBJ1-2, is DGGITQSPKYLFRKEGQNVTLSCEQNLNHDAMYWYRQDPGQGLRLIYYSQIVNDFQKGDIAEGYSVSREKKESFPLTVTSAQKNPTAFYLCASSQRGAGYTFGSGTRLTVV.

With regard to this clonotype: One end of the junction does not line up with germline, which may come from a read error. CDR3 DNA sequence: TGTGCCAGCAGCTTCAACCAGGGGGGGATGGACTTC. It specifies CASSFNQGGMDF. The chain couples TRBV5-6 to TRBJ2-5; D may match TRBD1 or TRBD2 (7 bases each). CDR1 SGHDT and CDR2 YYEEEE come from the germline V gene. This CDR3 is 12 amino acids long.

This clonotype was detected ten times or more. The genes are TRBV6-2 or TRBV6-3 and TRBJ2-2, with D perhaps TRBD1 (5 bases). The V gene's germline CDR1 is MNHEY and CDR2 SVGEGT. The CDR3 totals 16 residues. Trimming pared 4 bases from V and 0 bases from J, leaving 12 bases between. The CDR3, as DNA: TGTGCCAGCAGTTTTCCACTGGACACGAACACCGGGGAGCTGTTTTTT. This encodes CASSFPLDTNTGELFF.

V is TRBV24-1 and J is TRBJ2-1, with D perhaps given as TRBD1 or TRBD2 (5 bases each). The CDR3 extends over 16 amino acids. CDR1 and CDR2 from the germline V gene are KGHDR and SFDVKD. Trimming removed 5 bases from V and 4 bases from J, with 17 bases in between. For the CDR3, the DNA is TGTGCCACCAGTGGGGGGTCTCTCTGGGCTTACAATGAGCAGTTCTTC. Amino acid sequence: CATSGGSLWAYNEQFF.

This clonotype has ten or more counts. The chain uses TRBV9 and TRBJ2-3; no reliable D call. Germline assignment: CDR1 SGDLS and CDR2 YYNGEE. This CDR3 contains 14 residues. The V end was cut by 0 bases, the J end by 2 bases, with 7 bases between. The CDR3: CASSVGLLTDTQYF. In DNA form, the CDR3 reads TGTGCCAGCAGCGTAGGACTTCTCACAGATACGCAGTATTTT.

This clonotype was counted at least ten times. The genes are TRBV6-2 or TRBV6-3 and TRBJ2-7; 7 bases line up with TRBD1. In germline, CDR1 is MNHEY, CDR2 SVGEGT. The CDR3 sequence is 14 residues long. V lost 10 bases to trimming and J lost 5 bases; unmatched junction nucleotides: 14. In DNA form, the CDR3 reads TGTGCCATCCCCCCGGGACAGTCTTCCCACGAGCAGTACTTC. Translating it yields CAIPPGQSSHEQYF.

This clonotype was detected ten times or more. The gene calls are TRBV12-3 or TRBV12-4 and TRBJ1-6; D might be TRBD1 (5 bases). This CDR3 is built from 13 residues. V was shortened by 5 bases and J by 10 bases, with 12 bases between the two germline ends. The CDR3 reads CASSRQGRSPLHF. The DNA of the CDR3 is TGTGCCAGCAGTCGGCAGGGACGATCACCCCTCCACTTT.

This clonotype has at least ten counts. This chain joins TRBV6-5 and TRBJ1-1; D uncertain. CDR3 length equals 13 residues. CDR1 is MNHEY and CDR2 is SVGAGI in the germline V gene. V was trimmed by 3 bases and J by 1 base, leaving 6 bases between them. The CDR3 DNA follows: TGTGCCAGCAGTTATAAGGCGAACACTGAAGCTTTCTTT. It translates to CASSYKANTEAFF.

This clonotype was counted at least ten times. The gene calls are TRBV6-6 and TRBJ1-2; 12 bases line up with TRBD1. The length of the CDR3 is 15 residues. Germline V lookup: CDR1 MNHNY, CDR2 SVGAGI (reference sequence). The trim removed 2 bases at V and 8 bases at J, leaving 6 bases unmatched. The CDR3 DNA reads as TGTGCCAGCAGTTACGGGGACAGGGGGCTGCGAGGCTACACCTTC. Protein sequence: CASSYGDRGLRGYTF.

This clonotype was recorded a few times. The chain joins TRBV12-3 or TRBV12-4 to TRBJ2-3; D possibly corresponds to TRBD1 (5 bases). This CDR3 spans 14 amino acids. Trimming stripped 2 bases from V and 1 base from J, with 7 bases between. The CDR3 here is CASSLTQGTDTQYF. The CDR3 DNA reads TGTGCCAGCAGTTTAACACAGGGCACAGATACGCAGTATTTT.

This clonotype occurred many times. V usage is TRBV18 and J usage is TRBJ1-4; D perhaps matches TRBD1 (6 bases). Between the trimmed V and J ends, which lost 3 bases and 7 bases, there was a span of 15 bases. The CDR3 runs to 15 residues. Germline V lookup: CDR1 KGHSH, CDR2 LQKENI. CDR3 DNA sequence: TGTGCCAGCTCACCGGACAGCCTTATTGGTGAAAAACTGTTTTTT. Amino acids: CASSPDSLIGEKLFF. Variable domain in full (rest from reference TRBV18 and TRBJ1-4): NAGVMQNPRHLVRRRGQEARLRCSPMKGHSHVYWYRQLPEEGLKFMVYLQKENIIDESGMPKERFSAEFPKEGPSILRIQQVVRGDSAAYFCASSPDSLIGEKLFFGSGTQLSVL.

V and J are TRBV7-9 and TRBJ1-3, with D perhaps TRBD1 (6 bases). The CDR3 runs 18 residues. Per germline, CDR1 SEHNR and CDR2 FQNEAQ (reference sequence). Trimming pared 4 bases from V and 0 bases from J, leaving 19 bases between. The CDR3 reads CASSSPRYRDVSGNTIYF. The CDR3 nucleotides are TGTGCCAGCAGCTCGCCCCGGTACAGGGATGTCTCTGGAAACACCATATATTTT.

This clonotype came up many times. The chain links TRBV15 to TRBJ2-5, with D tentatively TRBD2 (6 bases). Germline CDR1 is LNHNV and CDR2 is YYDKDF (reference sequence). The CDR3 length is 16 residues. Trimming removed 5 bases at V and 2 bases at J, with 18 bases between. CDR3 residues: CATSGLRRGVQETQYF. As DNA, the CDR3 is TGTGCCACCAGCGGCCTCCGCCGCGGGGTACAAGAGACCCAGTACTTC. Full variable domain (remainder filled in from reference TRBV15 and TRBJ2-5): DAMVIQNPRYQVTQFGKPVTLSCSQTLNHNVMYWYQQKSSQAPKLLFHYYDKDFNNEADTPDNFQSRRPNTSFCFLDIRSPGLGDTAMYLCATSGLRRGVQETQYFGPGTRLLVL.

This clonotype appeared a few times. This chain links TRBV12-3 or TRBV12-4 with TRBJ2-5, with D possibly TRBD2 on 5 matching bases. This CDR3 is built from 14 residues. V dropped 1 base and J dropped 4 bases, with 10 bases sitting between them. The chain's CDR3 is CASSLGVSGETQYF. DNA of the CDR3: TGTGCCAGCAGTTTAGGTGTCAGCGGAGAGACCCAGTACTTC.

This clonotype was picked up many times. The chain carries TRBV9 and TRBJ2-5; the D gene is possibly TRBD1 (6 bases). From germline, CDR1 is SGDLS and CDR2 YYNGEE. Trimming shortened V by 0 bases and J by 4 bases, and 10 bases separated the two germline ends. This CDR3 comprises 14 residues. CDR3 sequence (DNA): TGTGCCAGCAGCGTAGCAGGGGTCGGAGAGACCCAGTACTTC. This codes for CASSVAGVGETQYF.

This clonotype showed up just a few times. The V gene is TRBV4-2, the J gene TRBJ1-4; D is undetermined. Deletions cut 2 bases from V and 4 bases from J, with 11 bases between. This CDR3 comprises 15 residues. Germline CDR1 and CDR2: LGHNA and YNFKEQ. CDR3 DNA: TGTGCCAGCAGCCAAATAGAGAGAGATAATGAAAAACTGTTTTTT. Translated: CASSQIERDNEKLFF.

This clonotype was counted only a few times. The J gene is TRBJ2-5, the V gene TRBV2; 7 bases agree with TRBD2. With 8 bases clipped from V and 5 bases from J, the junction kept 8 bases outside the gene matches. The CDR3 is made up of 13 amino acids. Germline-derived CDR1 and CDR2 are SNHLY and FYNNEI. CDR3 region: CASDPGGRETQYF. CDR3 coding DNA: TGTGCCAGCGATCCGGGGGGAAGGGAGACCCAGTACTTC.

This clonotype showed up just a few times. The chain employs TRBV5-1 and TRBJ2-2; D might be TRBD1 (6 bases). Germline V gives CDR1 SGHRS, CDR2 YFSETQ. The CDR3 runs to 15 residues. V lost 0 bases and J lost 2, with 8 bases in between. CDR3 DNA sequence: TGCGCCAGCAGCTTGGGACAGGAAAACACCGGGGAGCTGTTTTTT. This gives the protein CASSLGQENTGELFF.